This TCR beta chain came from a study of blood T cells in healthy people across ages. Study results and limitations: The lack of PBMC sorting stopped any conclusive naive versus antigen-experienced comparison.

Primed by a sample-barcoded 5' primer and a J-beta primer mix, a second PCR proceeded for roughly 7 to 11 cycles. MiXCR, applied by TCRdb to the 5' RACE reads, yields one record per CDR3 protein. The sample consists of hundreds of thousands of distinct CDR3 sequences, approximately 30% of them appearing once. The CDR3 runs 16 residues. V lost 8 bases and J lost 0, with 19 bases in between. CDR1 and CDR2 (germline): SEHNR, FQNEAQ (reference sequence). A remark on this clonotype: The target antigen is unknown.

Source material: blood. V gene TRBV7-9 combines with J gene TRBJ1-1; D is unclear. This TCR was recovered from a woman at least 80 years old in good health. In DNA form, the CDR3 reads TGTGCCAGCGGCCCTCGCCTGACACCCCTGAACACTGAAGCTTTCTTT. This gives the protein CASGPRLTPLNTEAFF. Together with reference TRBV7-9 and TRBJ1-1, the CDR3 gives the full variable domain: DTGVSQNPRHKITKRGQNVTFRCDPISEHNRLYWYRQTLGQGPEFLTYFQNEAQLEKSRLLSDRFSAERPKGSFSTLEIQRTEQGDSAMYLCASGPRLTPLNTEAFFGQGTRLTVV.